The clone carrying this T cell receptor (beta chain) showed up just once. Antigen: not known. Assay used: immunoSEQ multiplex PCR; TCRdb lists only in-frame clones, some missing. The sample yields tens of thousands of clones, about 86% seen once. This specimen comes from a study of T cell responses to AZD1222 COVID-19 vaccine. Study observations and caveats: The donor cohort was predominantly white British with a female majority, and clonal diversity may have been underestimated. Of spike-specific TCRs, nearly half reportedly target regions left unmutated in variants.

This TCR was recovered from an adult who received the AZD1222 COVID-19 vaccine. Sequencing was performed on peripheral blood, taken 28 days after the second AZD1222 dose.

The CDR3 DNA sequence: TGTGCCAGCAAGGGCTGGACGAACACCGGGGAGCTGTTTTTT. Amino acid sequence: CASKGWTNTGELFF. This sequence joins TRBV7-2 and TRBJ2-2; D gene uncertain. Germline V gene sequence: CDR1 SGHTA, CDR2 FQGNSA. The CDR3 sequence is 14 residues long. V lost 7 bases and J 0 bases, leaving 9 bases between the germline ends.